The 22 T cell receptor beta chains below were found in one sample sequenced in a study of post-analysis software for immune sequencing data. Overall study findings and caveats: A few TRBV segments appeared more often in patients than in controls, and TRBV5-6, TRBV5-1 and TRBV20-1 were among these.

These TCRs' antigens remain unknown. TCR beta libraries were prepared from cDNA with unique molecular identifiers. TCRdb reprocessed the PCR reads with MiXCR, giving one entry per CDR3 protein. Altogether 750,000 to 950,000 distinct CDR3 sequences are present, just over 45% being singletons, with the ten largest covering 4.9%. Material for sequencing was blood. Receptors were obtained from a girl aged 10 to 17 with multiple sclerosis.

The chain has TRBV5-1 and TRBJ2-2; weak D call: TRBD1 (6 bases). V lost 0 bases and J 9 bases, leaving 12 bases between the germline ends. CDR1 is SGHRS, CDR2 YFSETQ, per germline. The CDR3 totals 14 residues. The CDR3 spells CASSLEGVRWELFF. The CDR3 DNA sequence: TGCGCCAGCAGCTTGGAGGGGGTACGGTGGGAGCTGTTTTTT.

CDR3 loop: CASSLSAGGPNEQYF. CDR3 nucleotides: TGTGCCAGCAGTTTATCCGCGGGAGGGCCCAACGAGCAGTACTTC. V is TRBV12-3 or TRBV12-4 and J is TRBJ2-7; 9 nucleotides match TRBD2. V lost 2 bases, J lost 5 bases, and 7 bases stayed unmatched. CDR3 length equals 15 residues.

This chain joins TRBV29-1 and TRBJ1-2; possible D gene TRBD1, 5 bases. This CDR3 has 12 amino acids. V was clipped by 8 bases and J by 4 bases, with 14 bases between them. Germline V CDR1 and CDR2: SQVTM, ANQGSEA. In DNA form, the CDR3 reads TGCAGCTCCAGAGGGGACCCCTATGGCTACACCTTC. This codes for CSSRGDPYGYTF.

The rearrangement uses TRBV29-1 and TRBJ2-3; D might be TRBD1 or TRBD2, each matching 5 bases. The CDR3 has 12 residues. Germline V gives CDR1 SQVTM, CDR2 ANQGSEA. Trimming pared 1 base from V and 6 bases from J, leaving 8 bases between. For the CDR3, the DNA is TGCAGCGTTGAAGTCGGGGCCGATACGCAGTATTTT. Residues: CSVEVGADTQYF.

The V and J genes are TRBV6-1 and TRBJ2-4; D perhaps matches TRBD1 (5 bases). The germline V gene encodes CDR1 MNHNS and CDR2 SASEGT. Trimming removed 3 bases from V and 0 bases from J, with 12 bases in between. CDR3 length: 16 residues. The CDR3 loop is CASSERRQLAKNIQYF. The DNA of the CDR3 is TGTGCCAGCAGTGAGAGACGACAGCTAGCCAAAAACATTCAGTACTTC.

The chain links TRBV12-3 or TRBV12-4 to TRBJ2-1; 8 bases fit TRBD2. CDR3 length equals 15 residues. J lost 5 bases, V lost 0 bases, and 3 bases had no gene match. CDR3 nucleotide sequence: TGTGCCAGCAGTTTAGCTAGCGGGAAAAACAATGAGCAGTTCTTC. Encoded protein: CASSLASGKNNEQFF.

This clonotype was observed a single time. The chain combines TRBV7-2 with TRBJ2-4; 7 nucleotides line up with TRBD2. The V segment lost 8 bases and the J segment 4 bases; nucleotides outside the gene matches: 8. Germline CDR1 reads SGHTA; CDR2 reads FQGNSA. CDR3 size: 14 residues. The CDR3 sequence is CASRGGGKKNIQYF. The CDR3 DNA sequence: TGTGCCAGCCGTGGGGGGGGGAAGAAAAACATTCAGTACTTC.

The CDR3 region has the DNA TGTGCCAGCAGTTTCACCCTAGCGGGATCGCAGTTCTTC. It specifies CASSFTLAGSQFF. The chain is built from TRBV12-3 or TRBV12-4 and TRBJ2-1; TRBD2 matches 9 bases. This CDR3 has 13 residues. V shed 3 bases and J 12 bases; nucleotides not matched to a gene: 6.

The rearrangement joins TRBV6-6 to TRBJ1-2; 7 bases align to TRBD1. The CDR3 consists of 12 residues. CDR1 is MNHNY and CDR2 is SVGAGI in the germline V gene (reference sequence). With V trimmed by 10 bases and J by 4 bases, 6 bases remained unmatched. CDR3 bases: TGTGCCACCACCGGGACAGCCTATGGCTACACCTTC. Amino acids: CATTGTAYGYTF.

The V gene is TRBV20-1, the J gene TRBJ2-5, with 12 bases matching TRBD2. Trimming at V came to 5 bases and at J to 5 bases, leaving 6 bases not matched to a gene. The CDR3 extends over 14 amino acids. CDR1 and CDR2 from the germline V gene are DFQATT and SNEGSKA (reference sequence). The CDR3 sequence is CSAVLAGGRETQYF. Written as DNA, the CDR3 is TGCAGTGCTGTCCTAGCGGGAGGGAGGGAGACCCAGTACTTC.

The rearrangement uses TRBV18 and TRBJ1-2; a weak D match, TRBD1 (6 bases). V lost 3 bases to trimming and J lost 1 base, with 12 bases between them. This CDR3 is built from 15 residues. Germline lookup yields CDR1 KGHSH and CDR2 LQKENI. The chain's CDR3 is CASSPKQGLNYGYTF. CDR3 nucleotide sequence: TGTGCCAGCTCACCGAAACAGGGTCTTAACTATGGCTACACCTTC. The whole variable domain, remainder taken from reference TRBV18 and TRBJ1-2, is NAGVMQNPRHLVRRRGQEARLRCSPMKGHSHVYWYRQLPEEGLKFMVYLQKENIIDESGMPKERFSAEFPKEGPSILRIQQVVRGDSAAYFCASSPKQGLNYGYTFGSGTRLTVV.

V and J are TRBV29-1 and TRBJ1-1, with D possibly TRBD1 on 5 matching bases. Germline assignment: CDR1 SQVTM and CDR2 ANQGSEA. CDR3 size: 13 residues. V was trimmed by 5 bases and J by 6 bases, leaving 16 bases between them. The CDR3 protein is CSVWGEENPEAFF. The CDR3 DNA sequence: TGCAGCGTTTGGGGGGAGGAAAACCCTGAAGCTTTCTTT.

J is TRBJ2-3 and V is TRBV9; TRBD1 might be the D (5 bases). CDR1 SGDLS and CDR2 YYNGEE come from the germline V gene. Trimming shortened V by 4 bases and J by 2 bases, and 26 bases separated the two germline ends. The CDR3 runs to 19 residues. The CDR3 sequence: CASSPTDRQIWAYTDTQYF. CDR3 nucleotide sequence: TGTGCCAGCAGCCCGACCGATCGACAGATTTGGGCCTACACAGATACGCAGTATTTT.

Remarks on this clonotype: Because it lacks the conserved phenylalanine or tryptophan at the end, this CDR3 is likely a read error. This rearrangement joins TRBV7-6 to TRBJ2-5; 7 bases map to TRBD2. The length of the CDR3 is 15 residues. Losses at the gene ends were 2 bases for V and 4 bases for J; bases not matched to a gene: 7. In germline, CDR1 is SGHVS, CDR2 FNYEAQ. CDR3 loop: CASSLLGPGGETQYV. CDR3 nucleotide sequence: TGTGCCAGCAGCTTATTGGGGCCGGGAGGAGAGACCCAGTACGTC.

The chain links TRBV29-1 to TRBJ2-2; TRBD1 matches 9 bases. The CDR3 length is 13 residues. After removal of 7 bases from V and 6 bases from J, the junction contained 6 bases not matched to a gene. Germline values: CDR1 SQVTM, CDR2 ANQGSEA. This CDR3 reads CSGQTGGPGELFF. The CDR3 DNA reads TGCAGCGGACAGACAGGGGGACCCGGGGAGCTGTTTTTT.

This clonotype showed up just a few times. The chain employs TRBV7-2 and TRBJ1-5; D remains unclear. This CDR3 comprises 16 residues. CDR1 is SGHTA, CDR2 FQGNSA, per germline. V was cut by 1 base and J by 4 bases, with 14 bases left in between. The CDR3: CASSLEITLGNQPQHF. The CDR3 nucleotides read TGTGCCAGCAGCTTAGAAATTACGTTAGGGAATCAGCCCCAGCATTTT.

This clonotype was counted only a few times. The chain is built from TRBV28 and TRBJ2-5; the D gene is possibly TRBD1 (6 bases). Germline assignment: CDR1 MDHEN and CDR2 SYDVKM. The CDR3 is 14 residues long. With 3 bases removed from V and 5 bases from J, the gap between germline ends came to 13 bases. For the CDR3, the DNA is TGTGCCAGCAGTTTTTCCCAGGGGATTGAGACCCAGTACTTC. It translates to CASSFSQGIETQYF. The whole variable domain, remainder taken from reference TRBV28 and TRBJ2-5, is DVKVTQSSRYLVKRTGEKVFLECVQDMDHENMFWYRQDPGLGLRLIYFSYDVKMKEKGDIPEGYSVSREKKERFSLILESASTNQTSMYLCASSFSQGIETQYFGPGTRLLVL.

The V and J genes are TRBV7-2 and TRBJ1-2; TRBD1 aligns across 10 bases. This CDR3 is built from 15 residues. Trimming cost V 1 base and J 4 bases; bases outside gene matches: 3. Germline V lookup: CDR1 SGHTA, CDR2 FQGNSA. The CDR3 sequence is CASSLEGQGLYGYTF. DNA of the CDR3: TGTGCCAGCAGCTTAGAGGGACAGGGGCTCTATGGCTACACCTTC.

The chain couples TRBV4-1 to TRBJ2-5; D unresolved. This CDR3 region has 13 residues. Trimming took off 0 bases at V and 3 bases at J, with 5 bases between the two ends. The germline V gene encodes CDR1 MGHRA and CDR2 YSYEKL. Here the CDR3 DNA reads TGCGCCAGCAGCCAAGAACCGGAAGAGACCCAGTACTTC. It codes for CASSQEPEETQYF.

The CDR3 coding sequence is TGTGCCAGCAGTGGGGTAGGGAGCGAGCAGTACTTC. Amino acids: CASSGVGSEQYF. This chain connects TRBV2 to TRBJ2-7; tentatively, D is TRBD2 (5 bases). Trimming left V 4 bases short and J 6 bases short, with 10 bases between. The germline V gene has CDR1 SNHLY and CDR2 FYNNEI. The CDR3 is 12 amino acids. The full variable domain, rest sourced from reference TRBV2 and TRBJ2-7, is EPEVTQTPSHQVTQMGQEVILRCVPISNHLYFYWYRQILGQKVEFLVSFYNNEISEKSEIFDDQFSVERPDGSNFTLKIRSTKLEDSAMYFCASSGVGSEQYFGPGTRLTVT.

The chain employs TRBV6-5 and TRBJ1-1; D gene uncertain. The CDR3 totals 14 residues. V was trimmed by 0 bases and J by 5 bases, leaving 10 bases between them. Per germline, CDR1 MNHEY and CDR2 SVGAGI. CDR3 protein: CASSYSSEGTEAFF. The DNA for the CDR3 is TGTGCCAGCAGTTACTCGTCGGAGGGTACTGAAGCTTTCTTT.

A word on this clonotype: A junction boundary mismatches the germline segment, possibly from a read error. J is TRBJ2-7 and V is TRBV9; D is possibly TRBD1 (5 bases). CDR1 and CDR2 from the germline V gene are SGDLS and YYNGEE. The CDR3 runs 14 residues. In DNA form, the CDR3 reads TGTGCCAGCAGCGTAGAGGGGATCTCCTACGAGCGGTACTTC. Translation: CASSVEGISYERYF.